This T cell receptor beta chain was sequenced for a study of tumor-infiltrating lymphocytes in primary liver carcinoma. The source material, roughly 18-31 mg of unsorted bulk tissue, was used to co-extract RNA and DNA. This clonotype was seen only a few times. The antigen remains undetermined. A much larger clone differs by one base, so this may be a read error. From approximately 500 ng total RNA, TCR beta cDNA was generated with a primer in the constant region. Slightly modified ARM-PCR, run as three nested multiplex PCR rounds, produced the TCR beta libraries. Amplification in the first two PCR rounds was performed using TRBV1-TRBV30 forward primers and a C-beta reverse primer for about 10 cycles each. TCRdb recomputed calls from the multiplex PCR reads with MiXCR, one row per CDR3 protein. The data hold 100,000 to 150,000 distinct CDR3 sequences, with approximately 64% observed a single time. Germline assignment: CDR1 LGHNA and CDR2 YNFKEQ. The CDR3 is 14 amino acids.

Study-level results: Merely about 7.5-24% of top clones occurred in all five tumor regions.

The chain employs TRBV4-2 and TRBJ2-2; no reliable D call. The sequence came from a woman aged 55-69 years with primary liver carcinoma and hepatitis B virus infection. Sequenced: liver tumor tissue from sampling region 3. The subset here: tumor region T3, left-lateral pole. CDR3 nucleotides: TGTACCAGCAGCCCACACCAGAACACCGGGGAGCTGTTTTTT. The encoded protein is CTSSPHQNTGELFF.